This T cell receptor (beta chain) emerged from a study of T cell repertoires in cytomegalovirus infection. Overall study context: In public TCR beta signatures, there were indications of both CMV infection and matching HLA type.

TCRdb redid the calling of the reads with MiXCR, one entry per CDR3 protein. The sample lists 120,000 to 150,000 distinct CDR3 sequences; 5.5% to 7% were seen once. Per germline, CDR1 SNHLY and CDR2 FYNNEI. This CDR3 comprises 13 residues. V lost 6 bases and J 3 bases, leaving 9 bases between the germline ends. The study's findings and limits: Summed frequency of public TCR beta families distinguished CMV carriers with the relevant HLA. The ex vivo response was dominated by HLA-C-restricted CMV-specific TCR beta clonotypes.

In its sample, this clonotype was seen a few times. The target antigen is unknown. The clonotype comes from a human donor in good health (CMV status not recorded). Some clones in this sample may be carry-over from other donors' samples. Sequenced material: PBMCs. The chain joins TRBV2 to TRBJ1-5; tentatively, D is TRBD1 (5 bases). The CDR3 DNA follows: TGTGCCAGCAGGCAGGGTATCAATCAGCCCCAGCATTTT. This encodes CASRQGINQPQHF.